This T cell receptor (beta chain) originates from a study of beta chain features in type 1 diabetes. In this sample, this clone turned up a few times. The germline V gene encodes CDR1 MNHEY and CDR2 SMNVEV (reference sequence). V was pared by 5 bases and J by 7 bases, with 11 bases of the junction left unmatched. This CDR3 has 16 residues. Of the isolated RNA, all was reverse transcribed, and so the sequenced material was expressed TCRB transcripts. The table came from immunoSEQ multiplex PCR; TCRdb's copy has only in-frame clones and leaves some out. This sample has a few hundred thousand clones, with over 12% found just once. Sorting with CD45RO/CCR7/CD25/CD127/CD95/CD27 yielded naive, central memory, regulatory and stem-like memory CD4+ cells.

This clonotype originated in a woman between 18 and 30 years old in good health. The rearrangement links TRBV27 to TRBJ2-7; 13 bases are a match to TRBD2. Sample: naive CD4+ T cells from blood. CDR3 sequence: CASSPVLAGGSHEQYF. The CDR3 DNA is TGTGCCAGCAGTCCAGTACTAGCGGGAGGGTCTCATGAGCAGTACTTC.